The entry below describes one TCR beta chain. Antigen: not known. This entry belongs to a study of OX40 agonist ivuxolimab in advanced cancers. Whole-study context: Those treated in dose escalation had hepatocellular carcinoma, melanoma, renal cell cancer or head and neck cancer.

The CDR3 runs to 17 residues. V lost 0 bases, J lost 3 bases, and 9 bases stayed unmatched. Germline V gives CDR1 SGHRS, CDR2 YFSETQ. Study outcomes and limitations: Expanded clones belonging to CD8+ T cells outnumbered, on average, those of CD4+. The CD4+ and CD8+ T cells in the blood had expanded clonally by week 6 at 0.1 to 3.0 mg/kg. Some patients without response likewise showed low normalized clonal expansion.

Method: immunoSEQ multiplex PCR; TCRdb's copy keeps in-frame clones and lacks some. The profile shows roughly 100,000 clones, 85% to 95% of them singletons. The sample in question was CD4+ or CD8+ T cells sorted from blood, obtained in a trial of the OX40 agonist ivuxolimab. The sequence derives from an adult with an advanced solid tumor such as melanoma, head and neck, liver or kidney cancer. The chain is built from TRBV5-1 and TRBJ1-3; TRBD1 agrees at 7 bases. The CDR3 DNA follows: TGCGCCAGCAGCTTGGGGACAGGTGTCATCAGTGGAAACACCATATATTTT. The encoded protein is CASSLGTGVISGNTIYF.